This T cell receptor beta chain was documented in a study of blood T cell repertoires in COVID-19. Study-level background: The United States, Italy and Spain supplied acute and convalescent COVID-19 samples. From T cells, B-cell-depleted T cells, or PBMCs came the material, which was cDNA or gDNA.

Trimming left V 6 bases short and J 3 bases short, with 5 bases between. The CDR3 is 11 residues long. The table came from immunoSEQ multiplex PCR; TCRdb's copy has only in-frame clones and leaves some out. This sample has about 210,000 clones, with roughly 89% found just once. About this clone: This CDR3 is also generated by other DNA sequences in the sample.

Material: PBMCs or T cells enriched from blood (not recorded which). The chain links TRBV12-3 or TRBV12-4 to TRBJ1-1; no definite D call. The receptor was derived from a woman aged 25 to 39 who had been exposed to COVID-19. The CDR3 bases are TGTGCCAGCAGCTCCGACACTGAAGCTTTCTTT. Translation gives CASSSDTEAFF.